One and the same sample provided the 22 T cell receptor beta chains below, sequenced in a study of T cells in Graves' hyperthyroidism and ophthalmopathy. The CDR3 regions of TCR beta were amplified from RNA transcripts. The study used the HTBI primer set for a first-round RT-PCR of the TCR CDR3. TCRdb recomputed calls from the multiplex PCR reads with MiXCR, one row per CDR3 protein. The table has around 690,000 distinct CDR3 sequences, roughly 20% seen once. The sample comprised blood. The source of these receptors is a man younger than 45 with Graves' ophthalmopathy.

Notes on this clonotype: A much more abundant neighbour one base away suggests this may be a read error. The chain employs TRBV2 and TRBJ1-1; D remains ambiguous. The germline gives CDR1 SNHLY, CDR2 FYNNEI. The length of the CDR3 is 12 residues. CDR3 DNA sequence: TGTGCCAGCAGTATCGGTAGGACTGAAACTTTCTTT. It specifies CASSIGRTETFF.

The chain combines TRBV3-1 with TRBJ2-7; D gene unclear. CDR3 length: 12 amino acids. V was clipped by 4 bases and J by 3 bases, with 7 bases between them. Germline loops: CDR1 LGHDT, CDR2 YNNKEL (reference sequence). The CDR3 loop reads CASSRSFYEQYF. The CDR3 nucleotides are TGTGCCAGCAGCCGTAGTTTCTACGAGCAGTACTTC.

The V call is TRBV9, the J call TRBJ2-5; no definite D call. The CDR3 totals 13 residues. V was shortened by 2 bases and J by 7 bases, with 12 bases between the two germline ends. Germline V gives CDR1 SGDLS, CDR2 YYNGEE. CDR3 sequence (DNA): TGTGCCAGCAGCGTCACAAGATGGGGGACCCAGTACTTC. Its translation: CASSVTRWGTQYF.

This clonotype has more than one count but fewer than ten. This chain uses TRBV7-9 with TRBJ2-2; 14 nucleotides align to TRBD2. The ends lost 5 bases at V and 3 bases at J; junction bases unmatched: 8. CDR3 length: 18 residues. Looked up from germline, CDR1 is SEHNR and CDR2 is FQNEAQ (reference sequence). CDR3 sequence (DNA): TGTGCCAGCAGCCGGCTGACTAGCGGGAGGGCGGACACCGGGGAGCTGTTTTTT. Translation gives CASSRLTSGRADTGELFF.

A few counts support this clonotype. The chain is built from TRBV28 and TRBJ2-5; 7 bases line up with TRBD2. This CDR3 spans 14 amino acids. Germline V CDR1 and CDR2: MDHEN, SYDVKM. Germline trimming cut 6 bases from V and 5 bases from J; bases unmatched to any gene: 9. The CDR3 bases are TGTGCCAGCAGCAAGGTCTCTAGCGGCGAGACCCAGTACTTC. This codes for CASSKVSSGETQYF.

V and J are TRBV4-1 and TRBJ2-7, with 7 bases fitting TRBD1. The CDR3 length is 15 residues. J gave up 3 bases and V 4 bases, and 9 bases lay outside the gene matches. Germline values: CDR1 MGHRA, CDR2 YSYEKL. CDR3 sequence: CASSLSMGQSYEQYF. The DNA of the CDR3 is TGCGCCAGCAGCCTATCTATGGGACAGAGCTACGAGCAGTACTTC.

This clonotype was counted a few times. The chain is built from TRBV30 and TRBJ2-1; the match to TRBD2 covers 11 bases. The CDR3 contains 17 residues. Trimming removed 1 base from V and 9 bases from J; junction bases left unmatched: 14. Germline values: CDR1 GTSNPN, CDR2 SVGIG (reference sequence). The CDR3 is CAWSGGGLAGGGGEQFF. The DNA for the CDR3 is TGTGCCTGGAGTGGGGGAGGGCTAGCGGGAGGAGGAGGTGAGCAGTTCTTC.

This clonotype was found many times. The V and J genes are TRBV5-6 and TRBJ1-1; tentatively, D is TRBD1 (6 bases). This CDR3 region has 15 residues. Trimming cost V 0 bases and J 4 bases, with 13 bases left between them. Germline V gene lookup returns CDR1 SGHDT and CDR2 YYEEEE. The CDR3, as DNA: TGTGCCAGCAGCTTGGTAACAGGGTTCAGCACTGAAGCTTTCTTT. It yields the protein CASSLVTGFSTEAFF.

This clonotype was counted many times. The J gene is TRBJ2-7, the V gene TRBV3-1, with 7 bases identical to TRBD2. The CDR3 is 15 amino acids. Germline CDR1 and CDR2: LGHDT and YNNKEL (reference sequence). V lost 1 base, J lost 5 bases, and 8 bases stayed unmatched. For the CDR3, the DNA is TGTGCCAGCAGCCAAGTTCAAGCGGGGAACCACGAGCAGTACTTC. Translated: CASSQVQAGNHEQYF.

The V call is TRBV6-5, the J call TRBJ1-2; tentatively, D is TRBD1 (6 bases). V was trimmed by 2 bases and J by 6 bases, leaving 16 bases between them. Germline V gene sequence: CDR1 MNHEY, CDR2 SVGAGI. This CDR3 has 15 amino acids. As DNA, the CDR3 is TGTGCCAGCAGTTACGGAAGACAGGTCGGTCATGGCTACACCTTC. It yields the protein CASSYGRQVGHGYTF.

The genes are TRBV6-1 and TRBJ2-7; possibly TRBD1 for D (7 bases). V was pared by 7 bases and J by 2 bases, with 21 bases between. This CDR3 spans 16 amino acids. In germline, CDR1 is MNHNS, CDR2 SASEGT. CDR3 loop: CASTPNGLRGAYEQYF. The CDR3 nucleotides are TGTGCCAGCACCCCTAACGGCCTCAGGGGGGCCTACGAGCAGTACTTC.

This clonotype was counted at least ten times. This sequence joins TRBV6-1 and TRBJ1-1; D might be TRBD1 (6 bases). Germline V gives CDR1 MNHNS, CDR2 SASEGT. The CDR3 consists of 16 residues. V was pared by 7 bases and J by 1 base, with 19 bases between. CDR3 residues: CASTETGSYPNTEAFF. The CDR3 DNA reads TGTGCCAGCACCGAGACAGGTTCCTACCCGAACACTGAAGCTTTCTTT.

CDR3 nucleotide sequence: TGCAGCGTGACCCCGACAGGGCGAGGCACTGAAGCTTTCTTT. Translated: CSVTPTGRGTEAFF. The chain joins TRBV29-1 to TRBJ1-1, with TRBD1 matching over 7 bases. The CDR3 covers 14 residues. Trimming took 6 bases from V and 4 from J; bases not matched to a gene: 11. CDR1 is SQVTM and CDR2 is ANQGSEA in the germline V gene.

This clonotype was seen only a few times. J is TRBJ2-1 and V is TRBV20-1; TRBD1 matches at 9 bases. Germline V gives CDR1 DFQATT, CDR2 SNEGSKA (reference sequence). The CDR3 totals 16 residues. V gave up 0 bases and J gave up 6 bases; unmatched junction bases: 9. This CDR3 reads CSARDVFRDRVNEQFF. CDR3 coding DNA: TGCAGTGCTAGAGACGTTTTTCGGGACAGGGTCAATGAGCAGTTCTTC.

This clonotype appeared a few times. The V call is TRBV6-2 or TRBV6-3, the J call TRBJ2-1; perhaps TRBD2 as D (5 bases). CDR3 length: 14 amino acids. The germline gives CDR1 MNHEY, CDR2 SVGEGT. Trimming took 0 bases from V and 4 from J, leaving 7 bases between them. The CDR3 sequence: CASSYSREYNEQFF. The CDR3 DNA sequence: TGTGCCAGCAGTTACTCGAGGGAGTACAATGAGCAGTTCTTC.

This clonotype was picked up a small number of times. The rearrangement links TRBV5-1 to TRBJ2-7, with 9 bases identical to TRBD1. This CDR3 is 15 amino acids long. With 1 base clipped from V and 6 bases from J, the junction kept 8 bases outside the gene matches. Germline loops: CDR1 SGHRS, CDR2 YFSETQ. The CDR3, as DNA: TGCGCCAGCAGCTTGTATCTGGACAGGGGCGGCGAGCAGTACTTC. It encodes CASSLYLDRGGEQYF.

This rearrangement joins TRBV19 to TRBJ2-7; 13 bases align to TRBD2. Germline lookup yields CDR1 LNHDA and CDR2 SQIVND (reference sequence). The CDR3 sequence is 16 residues long. V lost 5 bases to trimming and J lost 2 bases; unmatched junction nucleotides: 6. CDR3 coding DNA: TGTGCCAGTAGTGGATCAGGGACTAGCGGGACCTACGAGCAGTACTTC. Translated: CASSGSGTSGTYEQYF.

Regarding this clonotype: Just one base apart from a much larger clone, this may be a read error. The chain links TRBV28 to TRBJ1-1; TRBD1 is a possible D gene (6 bases). Germline CDR1 MDHEN, CDR2 SYDVKM. V gave up 5 bases and J gave up 5 bases, with 12 bases separating them. The CDR3 sequence is 13 residues long. The CDR3 DNA reads as TGTGCCAGCAGTCCCCACCAGGGGACTGAAGCTTTCTTT. Its protein is CASSPHQGTEAFF.

V usage is TRBV3-1 and J usage is TRBJ1-3; a weak D match, TRBD1 (5 bases). Trimming removed 2 bases at V and 6 bases at J, with 17 bases between. CDR1 is LGHDT, CDR2 YNNKEL, per germline (reference sequence). The CDR3 covers 16 residues. The DNA of the CDR3 is TGTGCCAGCAGCCAAAGTGGTCGACAGTCCATAAACACCATATATTTT. Translating gives CASSQSGRQSINTIYF.

The chain uses TRBV28 and TRBJ2-2; 7 bases agree with TRBD1. Looked up from germline, CDR1 is MDHEN and CDR2 is SYDVKM. V shed 5 bases, J shed 1 base, and the junction held 10 bases outside the gene matches. CDR3 length: 17 residues. CDR3 bases: TGTGCCAGCAGTGGGGGACAGCTTAACCTGAACACCGGGGAGCTGTTTTTT. Translating gives CASSGGQLNLNTGELFF. Full variable domain (outside the CDR3, taken from reference TRBV28 and TRBJ2-2): DVKVTQSSRYLVKRTGEKVFLECVQDMDHENMFWYRQDPGLGLRLIYFSYDVKMKEKGDIPEGYSVSREKKERFSLILESASTNQTSMYLCASSGGQLNLNTGELFFGEGSRLTVL.

The chain uses TRBV5-1 and TRBJ2-7, with 11 bases fitting TRBD2. Germline trimming cut 4 bases from V and 4 bases from J; bases unmatched to any gene: 16. The germline V gene has CDR1 SGHRS and CDR2 YFSETQ. This CDR3 spans 18 amino acids. CDR3 nucleotides: TGCGCCAGCAGCCTCCAGGGGTCGACTAGCGGGATGATTTACGAGCAGTACTTC. It yields the protein CASSLQGSTSGMIYEQYF.

With respect to this clonotype: The junction departs from germline at one end; a sequencing error may be responsible. J is TRBJ2-1 and V is TRBV7-7, with 8 bases that match TRBD2. This CDR3 has 15 residues. Germline CDR1 reads SSHAT; CDR2 reads FNYEAQ (reference sequence). The DNA for the CDR3 is TGTGCTAGCAGCCCCGGGAGGGGTCGGCACAATGAGCAGTTCTTC. Residues: CASSPGRGRHNEQFF.